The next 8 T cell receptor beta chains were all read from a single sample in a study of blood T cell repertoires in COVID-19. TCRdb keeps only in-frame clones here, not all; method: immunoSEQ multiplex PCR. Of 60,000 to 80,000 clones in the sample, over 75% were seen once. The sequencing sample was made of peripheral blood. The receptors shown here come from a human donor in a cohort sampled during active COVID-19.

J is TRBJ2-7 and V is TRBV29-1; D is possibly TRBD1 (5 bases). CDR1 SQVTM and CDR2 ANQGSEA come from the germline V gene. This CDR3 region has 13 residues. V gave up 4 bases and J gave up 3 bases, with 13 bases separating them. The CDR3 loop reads CSVGGGSNYEQYF. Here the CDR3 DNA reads TGCAGCGTTGGGGGCGGCAGTAACTACGAGCAGTACTTC.

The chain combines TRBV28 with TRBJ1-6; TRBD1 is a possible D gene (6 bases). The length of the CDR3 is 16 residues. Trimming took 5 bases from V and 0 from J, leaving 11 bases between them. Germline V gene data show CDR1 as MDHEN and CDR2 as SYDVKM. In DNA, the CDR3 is TGTGCCAGCAGTCCCCGGACAGTCTCCTATAATTCACCCCTCCACTTT. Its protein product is CASSPRTVSYNSPLHF.

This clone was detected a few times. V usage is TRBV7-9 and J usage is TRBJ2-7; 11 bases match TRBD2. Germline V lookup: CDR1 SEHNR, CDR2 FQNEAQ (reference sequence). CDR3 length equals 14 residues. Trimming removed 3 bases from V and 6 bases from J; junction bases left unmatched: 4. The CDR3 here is CASSLTSGMREQYF. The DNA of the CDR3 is TGTGCCAGCAGCTTGACTAGCGGGATGCGCGAGCAGTACTTC.

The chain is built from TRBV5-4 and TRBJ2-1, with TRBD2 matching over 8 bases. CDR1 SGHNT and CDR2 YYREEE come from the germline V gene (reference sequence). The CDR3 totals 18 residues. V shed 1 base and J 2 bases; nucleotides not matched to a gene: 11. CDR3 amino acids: CASSLNVRTSSPYNEQFF. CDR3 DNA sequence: TGTGCCAGCAGCTTGAATGTAAGGACTAGCAGCCCCTACAATGAGCAGTTCTTC.

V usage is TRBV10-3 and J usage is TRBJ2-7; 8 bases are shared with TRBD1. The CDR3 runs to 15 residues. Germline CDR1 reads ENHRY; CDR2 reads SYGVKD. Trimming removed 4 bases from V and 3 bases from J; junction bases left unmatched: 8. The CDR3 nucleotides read TGTGCCATCAGTGGGGGGACAGGCTCAGGCTACGAGCAGTACTTC. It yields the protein CAISGGTGSGYEQYF.

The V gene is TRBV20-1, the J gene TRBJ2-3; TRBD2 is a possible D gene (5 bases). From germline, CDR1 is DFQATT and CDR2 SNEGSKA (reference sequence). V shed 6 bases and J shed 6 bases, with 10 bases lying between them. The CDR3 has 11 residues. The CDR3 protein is CSAPGWDTQYF. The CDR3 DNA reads TGCAGTGCCCCGGGATGGGATACGCAGTATTTT.

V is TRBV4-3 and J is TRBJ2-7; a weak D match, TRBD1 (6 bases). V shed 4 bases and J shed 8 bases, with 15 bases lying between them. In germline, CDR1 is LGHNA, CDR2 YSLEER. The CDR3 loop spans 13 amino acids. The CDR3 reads CASSPRTAQQQYF. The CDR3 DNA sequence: TGCGCCAGCAGCCCGCGGACAGCCCAACAGCAGTACTTC.

The CDR3 protein is CASSRGDRVNQPQHF. The CDR3 DNA follows: TGCGCCAGCAGCCGAGGGGACAGGGTTAATCAGCCCCAGCATTTT. The rearrangement links TRBV5-1 to TRBJ1-5; 9 bases match TRBD1. The germline gives CDR1 SGHRS, CDR2 YFSETQ. This CDR3 comprises 15 residues. The V gene end was trimmed by 4 bases and the J gene end by 4 bases; junction bases not matched to a gene: 6.